What follows are 14 T cell receptor beta chains derived from one specimen sequenced in a study of T cell responses to AZD1222 COVID-19 vaccine (dated by TCRdb to the early 2020s). The time point label, as the study defines it: baseline before first vaccination. The library was produced with the immunoSEQ multiplex PCR assay. TCRdb stores this immuneACCESS table with in-frame sequences only. Part of the clones is absent; in the studies checked, under half of the shortfall reflects unresolved V genes, and no reason is known for the rest. Across this sample there are roughly 160,000 clones, with more than 90% seen only once. About 1.6% of the sample belongs to the ten largest clones. The sample in question was peripheral blood, obtained on day 0 of AZD1222 vaccination. The receptors were sampled from an adult in good health.

V and J are TRBV6-5 and TRBJ1-5; tentative D call: TRBD1 (5 bases). Germline V gives CDR1 MNHEY, CDR2 SVGAGI. Trimming shortened V by 2 bases and J by 7 bases, and 12 bases separated the two germline ends. This CDR3 is built from 14 residues. The chain's CDR3 is CASSYAGRNQPQHF. In nucleotides, the CDR3 is TGTGCCAGCAGTTACGCAGGGCGGAACCAGCCCCAGCATTTT.

The rearrangement uses TRBV5-1 and TRBJ2-2; D may be TRBD2 (6 bases). This CDR3 is 13 amino acids long. The germline V gene encodes CDR1 SGHRS and CDR2 YFSETQ. The V gene lost 0 bases and the J gene lost 7 bases, with 7 bases spanning the gap. The CDR3 nucleotides are TGCGCCAGCAGCTTGGCGGAGGGCGGGGAGCTGTTTTTT. Its protein product is CASSLAEGGELFF.

A single count supports this clone. This chain uses TRBV11-3 with TRBJ2-1; TRBD1 might be the D (6 bases). The V gene lost 1 base and the J gene lost 6 bases, with 13 bases spanning the gap. Germline CDR1 and CDR2: SGHNT and YENEEA. The CDR3 sequence is 15 residues long. In DNA form, the CDR3 reads TGTGCCAGCAGCTTAGCGGAAGTAGGGGGCAATGAGCAGTTCTTC. Its translation: CASSLAEVGGNEQFF.

CDR3 sequence (DNA): TGTGCCAGCAGTTACTATGGGACCGGGTACGAGCAGTACTTC. Its protein is CASSYYGTGYEQYF. V is TRBV6-2 or TRBV6-3 and J is TRBJ2-7; either TRBD1 or TRBD2 may fit D (5 bases each). CDR1 and CDR2 (germline): MNHEY, SVGEGT. Trimming cost V 1 base and J 4 bases, with 11 bases left between them. This CDR3 region has 14 residues.

This clone showed up just a few times. The chain uses TRBV11-1 and TRBJ2-3; TRBD1 matches 8 bases. With 3 bases clipped from V and 2 bases from J, the junction kept 7 bases outside the gene matches. The CDR3 totals 16 residues. Germline loops: CDR1 SGHAT, CDR2 FQDESV (reference sequence). CDR3 DNA: TGTGCCAGCAGCTTTACCGGGACAGGTCACACAGATACGCAGTATTTT. This translates into CASSFTGTGHTDTQYF.

The gene calls are TRBV7-2 and TRBJ1-5, with 9 bases aligning to TRBD1. Germline CDR1 reads SGHTA; CDR2 reads FQGNSA. The CDR3 runs to 15 residues. V gave up 5 bases and J gave up 4 bases; unmatched junction bases: 6. The CDR3: CASSLDRGKNQPQHF. The DNA for the CDR3 is TGTGCCAGCAGCCTGGACAGGGGAAAGAATCAGCCCCAGCATTTT. Variable domain in full (rest from reference TRBV7-2 and TRBJ1-5): GAGVSQSPSNKVTEKGKDVELRCDPISGHTALYWYRQSLGQGLEFLIYFQGNSAPDKSGLPSDRFSAERTGGSVSTLTIQRTQQEDSAVYLCASSLDRGKNQPQHFGDGTRLSIL.

This chain connects TRBV5-1 to TRBJ1-2, with 7 bases fitting TRBD1. The CDR3 is 14 residues long. Trimming removed 1 base from V and 4 bases from J; junction bases left unmatched: 4. The germline V gene has CDR1 SGHRS and CDR2 YFSETQ. The CDR3 DNA reads TGCGCCAGCAGCTTGACAGGGGTCGGCTATGGCTACACCTTC. This gives the protein CASSLTGVGYGYTF.

The chain employs TRBV27 and TRBJ2-7; maybe TRBD1 (6 bases). The CDR3 covers 14 residues. CDR1 and CDR2 (germline): MNHEY, SMNVEV (reference sequence). Trimming removed 5 bases at V and 3 bases at J, with 14 bases between. The CDR3 sequence is CASSPPGQLYEQYF. The CDR3, as DNA: TGTGCCAGCAGTCCCCCGGGACAACTCTACGAGCAGTACTTC.

The chain combines TRBV30 with TRBJ1-5, with TRBD1 identical over 7 bases. The CDR3 is made up of 15 amino acids. Germline V gene data show CDR1 as GTSNPN and CDR2 as SVGIG (reference sequence). The V segment lost 2 bases and the J segment 0 bases; nucleotides outside the gene matches: 4. The CDR3: CAWSLQGLSNQPQHF. DNA of the CDR3: TGTGCCTGGAGTCTACAGGGGCTTAGCAATCAGCCCCAGCATTTT.

The V gene is TRBV6-5, the J gene TRBJ1-6, with a possible D match to TRBD1 (5 bases). Trimming removed 5 bases at V and 9 bases at J, with 11 bases between. This CDR3 spans 13 amino acids. The germline gives CDR1 MNHEY, CDR2 SVGAGI. The CDR3 bases are TGTGCCAGCAGTCAGGGACGGGGTTCACCCCTCCACTTT. It codes for CASSQGRGSPLHF.

This sequence joins TRBV6-5 and TRBJ1-5, with 8 nucleotides matching TRBD1. The length of the CDR3 is 14 residues. J was trimmed by 6 bases and V by 6 bases; bases with no gene match: 7. Germline V gene data show CDR1 as MNHEY and CDR2 as SVGAGI. The CDR3 sequence is CASSHDRGGQPQHF. In DNA form, the CDR3 reads TGTGCCAGCAGCCACGACAGGGGAGGTCAGCCCCAGCATTTT.

V is TRBV18 and J is TRBJ1-1, with TRBD1 identical over 8 bases. With 4 bases clipped from V and 1 base from J, the junction kept 5 bases outside the gene matches. CDR1 is KGHSH, CDR2 LQKENI, per germline. This CDR3 spans 15 amino acids. For the CDR3, the DNA is TGTGCCAGCTCACAGACCGGGACAGGGAACACTGAAGCTTTCTTT. Translating gives CASSQTGTGNTEAFF.

The chain is built from TRBV11-2 and TRBJ2-1; D is undetermined. V was trimmed by 2 bases and J by 2 bases, leaving 7 bases between them. The V gene's germline CDR1 is SGHAT and CDR2 FQNNGV. The CDR3 runs to 14 residues. The CDR3 sequence: CASSLLTTYNEQFF. In DNA form, the CDR3 reads TGTGCCAGCAGCTTACTGACCACCTACAATGAGCAGTTCTTC.

The chain employs TRBV30 and TRBJ2-7; 9 bases fit TRBD1. Germline V CDR1 and CDR2: GTSNPN, SVGIG (reference sequence). This CDR3 region has 17 residues. Trimming took 2 bases from V and 2 from J; bases not matched to a gene: 13. The CDR3 is CAWSFFGGTGPTYEQYF. DNA of the CDR3: TGTGCCTGGAGTTTCTTCGGGGGGACAGGGCCTACCTACGAGCAGTACTTC.